Reported below is one TCR beta chain. There is no known antigen for this receptor. Base qualities are not recorded, but no much larger clone differs from it by a single base. The sample carries other DNA sequences with the same CDR3. Spanning cysteine to phenylalanine, the CDR3 consists of 11 amino acids. CDR3 DNA only is kept here, 33 bases in frame from base 1. V is reduced by 5 bases and J by 4 bases, leaving a spacing of 8 bases between them. The germline V gene yields SQVTM for CDR1 and ANQGSEA for CDR2. TCRbeta CDR3 regions were amplified from genomic DNA by means of the immunoSEQ Assay, a bias-controlled multiplex PCR. As for the authors' bioinformatics: Within the assay, amplification of reference gene primers was used to estimate how many nucleated cells each sample contained. To quantify the absolute abundance of each unique TCRbeta CDR3 rearrangement, sequence reads were collapsed and filtered. For each sample, productive Simpson clonality was calculated as the square root of Simpson's diversity index across productive rearrangements. As stored in TCRdb, this immuneACCESS dataset retains in-frame rearrangements with V and J assigned. A fraction of the clones does not appear; measured against another copy, unresolved V genes explain less than half of the discrepancy, and the remainder lacks a known reason. From that table come the V and J calls and clone size; the DNA was used to work out D and trimming. Within this sample are about 160,000 clones, with 75% to 85% of them counted one time only. The ten largest clonotypes hold 3% to 4% of the sample.

The data stem from a study of blood T cell repertoires in COVID-19 (dated by TCRdb to the early 2020s). Some background on the complete study: Samples from collaborators originated in the United States, Italy and Spain and spanned both the acute and convalescent phases of COVID-19. The prospective study material was composed of cDNA or gDNA derived from T cells, B-cell-depleted T cells, or PBMCs. Subjects who had been exposed to COVID-19, were actively infected with it, or had recovered from it provided the deeply sampled blood TCRbeta repertoires that made up the dataset. The repertoires were released in a freely available public database intended as a resource for research on the immune response to SARS-CoV-2. The samples were drawn from two sources: the first 160 participants of the ongoing ImmuneRACE study, and 950 to 1,500 subjects contributed by 6 global collaborators. Nearly every sample came with metadata listing a de-identified subject ID, COVID-19 status, age in years and sex. HLA class I and class II types, where available, came from metadata supplied by the sample provider rather than from assay-based typing.

Participants in the prospective study were enrolled through a virtual design, were aged about 18 to 90 years, and lived in approximately 25 United States geographic areas. In the prospective study, participants were assigned to cohorts based on the clinical history participants reported in a screening survey and a study questionnaire. Recovered participants in ImmuneRACE Cohort 3 were defined by two consecutive negative NP/OP PCR tests, clearance by a healthcare professional, or resolution of symptoms. In the prospective study, mobile phlebotomists collected whole blood, serum and a nasopharyngeal or oropharyngeal swab from each participant. Over an approximately 2-month period, participants in the prospective study had the option of providing additional blood draws and questionnaires. Before DNA extraction, blood samples from the prospective study were shipped at room temperature or frozen. Study-level results and caveats: The quantity of clinical and demographic metadata differed by source and by participant and was supplied without curation.

The receptor was isolated from a woman in her sixties or seventies who had recovered from COVID-19. The V and J segments used are TRBV29-1 and TRBJ2-5, and TRBD1 may be the D gene, going by 5 matching bases. Sequenced: PBMCs or T cells enriched from blood (not recorded which). The CDR3: CSVSQGETQYF. The nucleotides read TGCAGCGTTTCTCAGGGAGAGACCCAGTACTTC.